This section outlines one TCR beta chain sequence together with its context. Participant ages covered about 18 to 89 years across some 25 US areas. This specimen comes from a study of blood T cell repertoires in COVID-19. Sequencing used immunoSEQ multiplex PCR; TCRdb keeps in-frame clones, though not all of them. Of 120,000 to 150,000 clones in the sample, around four fifths were seen once. Trimming took off 8 bases at V and 4 bases at J, with 14 bases between the two ends. This CDR3 has 13 amino acids. In germline, CDR1 is LNHDA, CDR2 SQIVND (reference sequence). The sample consisted of PBMCs or T cells enriched from blood (not recorded which). The chain links TRBV19 to TRBJ2-5, with D possibly matching TRBD1 (5 bases). This TCR was sampled from a woman aged 40 to 50 who had recovered from COVID-19. The CDR3 DNA reads TGTGCCAGTGGGATCGGGCAGGGAGAGACCCAGTACTTC. This translates into CASGIGQGETQYF.